This T cell receptor (beta chain) was documented in a study of cytomegalovirus exposure and HLA in healthy donors. The study's findings and limits: Another analysis was done later, and it associated approximately 15,000 TCR beta sequences with HLA alleles at 0.05 false discovery rate.

The germline CDR1 and CDR2 sequences are SEHNR and FQNEAQ (reference sequence). The CDR3 has 14 amino acids. V lost 8 bases and J lost 4; bases outside the gene matches: 9. Remarks on this clone: Its matching antigen is unknown.

A multiplex PCR was run with 60 Vbeta primers and 13 Jbeta primers. The protocol was immunoSEQ multiplex PCR, while the TCRdb copy is restricted to in-frame clones and leaves out a portion. The sample consists of some 65,000 clones, around 68% of them appearing once. The sample was PBMCs. The sequence came from a woman in her 30s in good health and CMV-seronegative. The chain combines TRBV7-9 with TRBJ1-2; 8 nucleotides agree with TRBD1. DNA for the CDR3: TGTGCCAGCGGGAGTTACGGGACAGGCTATGGCTACACCTTC. It yields the protein CASGSYGTGYGYTF.